The 17 T cell receptor beta chains presented below share a single source sample, sequenced in a study of cytomegalovirus exposure and HLA in healthy donors. 60 Vbeta and 13 Jbeta primers were used in PCR. Sequenced by immunoSEQ multiplex PCR; TCRdb stores in-frame clones only, minus some. The sample has 97,000 or so clones, about 62% seen once; the top ten hold 4.5% to 5%. The sample was PBMCs. The receptors stem from a human donor in good health.

Written as DNA, the CDR3 is TGTGCCAGCAGCTCAGGGGGTATGAAACCCACAGATACGCAGTATTTT. The encoded protein is CASSSGGMKPTDTQYF. This chain joins TRBV11-2 and TRBJ2-3, with TRBD1 identical over 7 bases. Trimming at V came to 4 bases and at J to 2 bases, leaving 9 bases not matched to a gene. The CDR3 consists of 16 residues. The germline V gene has CDR1 SGHAT and CDR2 FQNNGV. Full variable domain (rest looked up from reference TRBV11-2 and TRBJ2-3): EAGVAQSPRYKIIEKRQSVAFWCNPISGHATLYWYQQILGQGPKLLIQFQNNGVVDDSQLPKDRFSAERLKGVDSTLKIQPAKLEDSAVYLCASSSGGMKPTDTQYFGPGTRLTVL.

This clone was found a few times. This chain connects TRBV11-2 to TRBJ2-1, with D possibly being TRBD2 (6 bases). The germline V and J ends were trimmed by 0 bases and 9 bases, with 15 bases remaining between them. The CDR3 totals 15 residues. Looked up from germline, CDR1 is SGHAT and CDR2 is FQNNGV. CDR3 nucleotides: TGTGCCAGCAGCTTAGATCCGGGACTCTTCCCTGAGCAGTTCTTC. Translating gives CASSLDPGLFPEQFF.

The gene calls are TRBV10-3 and TRBJ2-7; 9 nucleotides line up with TRBD2. The CDR3 length is 14 residues. The V gene's germline CDR1 is ENHRY and CDR2 SYGVKD. After removal of 9 bases from V and 5 bases from J, the junction contained 11 bases not matched to a gene. The CDR3 DNA sequence: TGTGCCATAGCGCGTAGCGGGAGAGATCACGAGCAGTACTTC. Protein product: CAIARSGRDHEQYF.

The chain employs TRBV6-1 and TRBJ2-5; weak D call: TRBD2 (6 bases). CDR3 length: 12 amino acids. V dropped 3 bases and J dropped 5 bases, with 7 bases sitting between them. Germline V gives CDR1 MNHNS, CDR2 SASEGT. The CDR3 DNA sequence: TGTGCCAGCAGTGATCGGGGGGAGACCCAGTACTTC. This codes for CASSDRGETQYF.

This rearrangement joins TRBV9 to TRBJ2-3, with 7 bases identical to TRBD2. Germline V CDR1 and CDR2: SGDLS, YYNGEE. This CDR3 is built from 14 residues. The trim removed 4 bases at V and 1 base at J, leaving 3 bases unmatched. The CDR3 nucleotides are TGTGCCAGCAGCAGAACTAGCGGCACAGATACGCAGTATTTT. This codes for CASSRTSGTDTQYF.

This rearrangement joins TRBV4-2 to TRBJ2-6; D perhaps matches TRBD1 (5 bases). CDR1 is LGHNA and CDR2 is YNFKEQ in the germline V gene. V lost 0 bases and J 2 bases, leaving 14 bases between the germline ends. This CDR3 contains 18 residues. The DNA of the CDR3 is TGTGCCAGCAGCCAAGATAGGGGCCATACTACTGGGGCCAACGTCCTGACTTTC. Its translation: CASSQDRGHTTGANVLTF.

The rearrangement joins TRBV28 to TRBJ1-5; 7 bases fit TRBD1. The CDR3 runs to 15 residues. CDR1 MDHEN and CDR2 SYDVKM come from the germline V gene. Germline trimming cut 3 bases from V and 5 bases from J; bases unmatched to any gene: 7. The CDR3 nucleotides read TGTGCCAGCAGTTTTATCATAGGGGGCCATCAGCCCCAGCATTTT. Protein product: CASSFIIGGHQPQHF.

This clone was counted a few times. The V call is TRBV10-3, the J call TRBJ2-2; 7 bases are shared with TRBD1. V lost 1 base to trimming and J lost 1 base; unmatched junction nucleotides: 3. The CDR3 is 16 amino acids. Germline lookup yields CDR1 ENHRY and CDR2 SYGVKD. The CDR3 nucleotides are TGTGCCATCAGTGAGTTTGGGACAGTGAACACCGGGGAGCTGTTTTTT. Protein: CAISEFGTVNTGELFF.

The chain recombines TRBV5-6 with TRBJ2-3; D might be TRBD1 (5 bases). The CDR3 covers 13 residues. CDR1 and CDR2 from the germline V gene are SGHDT and YYEEEE. Trimming left V 5 bases short and J 5 bases short, with 12 bases between. CDR3 amino acids: CASSSQGVDTQYF. The CDR3, as DNA: TGTGCCAGCAGTTCGCAGGGTGTAGATACGCAGTATTTT.

V gene TRBV28 combines with J gene TRBJ2-1; 7 bases agree with TRBD1. The CDR3 spans 13 residues. The trim removed 5 bases at V and 12 bases at J, leaving 10 bases unmatched. From germline, CDR1 is MDHEN and CDR2 SYDVKM. As DNA, the CDR3 is TGTGCCAGCAGTCCATCGGGACAGATTAGGCAGTTCTTC. Encoded protein: CASSPSGQIRQFF. The whole variable domain, filled in from reference TRBV28 and TRBJ2-1, reads DVKVTQSSRYLVKRTGEKVFLECVQDMDHENMFWYRQDPGLGLRLIYFSYDVKMKEKGDIPEGYSVSREKKERFSLILESASTNQTSMYLCASSPSGQIRQFFGPGTRLTVL.

The chain couples TRBV5-6 to TRBJ2-3, with 9 nucleotides matching TRBD2. Trimming at V came to 2 bases and at J to 4 bases, leaving 5 bases not matched to a gene. In germline, CDR1 is SGHDT, CDR2 YYEEEE. This CDR3 is 15 amino acids long. As DNA, the CDR3 is TGTGCCAGCAGCTTAAAACTAGCGGGTGCAGATACGCAGTATTTT. This gives the protein CASSLKLAGADTQYF. Full variable domain (outside the CDR3, taken from reference TRBV5-6 and TRBJ2-3): DAGVTQSPTHLIKTRGQQVTLRCSPKSGHDTVSWYQQALGQGPQFIFQYYEEEERQRGNFPDRFSGHQFPNYSSELNVNALLLGDSALYLCASSLKLAGADTQYFGPGTRLTVL.

The rearrangement uses TRBV27 and TRBJ2-5; 9 bases are shared with TRBD1. The J call may be in error: the DNA end matches TRBJ2-7 better. The CDR3 runs to 15 residues. Per germline, CDR1 MNHEY and CDR2 SMNVEV (reference sequence). CDR3 region: CASRLQGAPSYEQYF. CDR3 sequence (DNA): TGTGCCAGCAGGCTACAGGGGGCTCCCTCCTACGAGCAGTACTTC.

CDR3 bases: TGTGCCAGCAGCCAAGATGGGACTAGCGGGAGTTTTGAGCAGTTCTTC. This encodes CASSQDGTSGSFEQFF. This rearrangement joins TRBV4-2 to TRBJ2-1; 14 bases line up with TRBD2. The trim removed 0 bases at V and 9 bases at J, leaving 4 bases unmatched. Germline lookup yields CDR1 LGHNA and CDR2 YNFKEQ. This CDR3 region has 16 residues.

This rearrangement joins TRBV27 to TRBJ2-1, with 10 nucleotides matching TRBD1. V lost 5 bases, J lost 6 bases, and 10 bases stayed unmatched. This CDR3 contains 16 residues. Looked up from germline, CDR1 is MNHEY and CDR2 is SMNVEV (reference sequence). The CDR3 region has the DNA TGTGCCAGCAGTCCAACCGGGACAGGGGCAATCAATGAGCAGTTCTTC. It translates to CASSPTGTGAINEQFF.

Only one count was recorded for this clone. The chain combines TRBV19 with TRBJ2-3; perhaps TRBD1 as D (6 bases). There are 16 residues in the CDR3. V was trimmed by 3 bases and J by 3 bases, leaving 16 bases between them. Germline V gene sequence: CDR1 LNHDA, CDR2 SQIVND (reference sequence). The CDR3 here is CASSIGQNYVTDTQYF. The CDR3 DNA is TGTGCCAGTAGTATCGGACAGAACTACGTAACAGATACGCAGTATTTT.

This clone came up a few times. The genes are TRBV18 and TRBJ1-5; 7 nucleotides match TRBD1. CDR1 is KGHSH and CDR2 is LQKENI in the germline V gene. The V and J ends lost 6 bases and 11 bases, in that order; junction bases with no gene match: 10. The CDR3 spans 13 residues. CDR3 DNA sequence: TGTGCCAGCTCGCGGGACAGCCTCGCGACCCAGCATTTT. Residues: CASSRDSLATQHF.

This sequence joins TRBV28 and TRBJ2-1; 8 bases fit TRBD2. The germline CDR1 and CDR2 sequences are MDHEN and SYDVKM. J gave up 4 bases and V 2 bases, and 7 bases lay outside the gene matches. CDR3 size: 16 residues. The CDR3 DNA reads as TGTGCCAGCAGTTTAAAGGTAGCGGGAAGGTACAATGAGCAGTTCTTC. It yields the protein CASSLKVAGRYNEQFF. The full variable domain, with the rest looked up from reference TRBV28 and TRBJ2-1, is DVKVTQSSRYLVKRTGEKVFLECVQDMDHENMFWYRQDPGLGLRLIYFSYDVKMKEKGDIPEGYSVSREKKERFSLILESASTNQTSMYLCASSLKVAGRYNEQFFGPGTRLTVL.